These 18 T cell receptor beta chains were all obtained from the same sample, sequenced in a study of CD8 T cells in ankylosing spondylitis. TCRdb passed the 5' RACE reads through MiXCR, listing each CDR3 protein once. The sample has roughly 170,000 distinct CDR3 sequences; around a tenth are singletons. Sequenced: blood, either unsorted or a sorted T cell fraction (not recorded which). These receptors all come from a female donor with ankylosing spondylitis or in good health (not recorded which).

This clonotype was counted at least ten times. V usage is TRBV15 and J usage is TRBJ2-2; D perhaps matches TRBD2 (6 bases). Germline V CDR1 and CDR2: LNHNV, YYDKDF (reference sequence). The V gene lost 8 bases and the J gene lost 6 bases, with 13 bases spanning the gap. The CDR3 is made up of 13 amino acids. Here the CDR3 DNA reads TGTGCCACCGGAGGGTCCCACCCCGGGGAGCTGTTTTTT. This gives the protein CATGGSHPGELFF.

There are many counts of this clonotype. V gene TRBV29-1 combines with J gene TRBJ1-1, with D uncertain. The germline gives CDR1 SQVTM, CDR2 ANQGSEA. Trimming cost V 5 bases and J 5 bases, with 6 bases left between them. CDR3 length equals 10 residues. The CDR3 protein is CSVWGTEAFF. In DNA form, the CDR3 reads TGCAGCGTTTGGGGTACTGAAGCTTTCTTT.

The chain uses TRBV9 and TRBJ2-2, with D possibly matching TRBD2 (6 bases). The V and J ends lost 1 base and 1 base respectively, with 20 bases between them. This CDR3 region has 19 residues. Germline loops: CDR1 SGDLS, CDR2 YYNGEE. The CDR3 sequence: CASSVKPRLGSRNTGELFF. In DNA, the CDR3 is TGTGCCAGCAGCGTAAAGCCCCGACTAGGGTCTCGGAACACCGGGGAGCTGTTTTTT.

This clonotype was recorded at least ten times. The J gene is TRBJ2-7, the V gene TRBV27; D unclear. Per the germline V gene, CDR1 is MNHEY and CDR2 is SMNVEV (reference sequence). The V end was cut by 5 bases, the J end by 4 bases, with 9 bases between. The CDR3 is 12 residues long. CDR3 sequence reads: CASSLPGYEQYF. The CDR3 region has the DNA TGTGCCAGCAGTCTTCCCGGGTACGAGCAGTACTTC.

V usage is TRBV19 and J usage is TRBJ2-1, with D unclear. This CDR3 contains 15 residues. The germline gives CDR1 LNHDA, CDR2 SQIVND (reference sequence). V was cut by 1 base and J by 3 bases, with 10 bases left in between. The CDR3 here is CASSIGPTDYNEQFF. CDR3 in DNA: TGTGCCAGTAGTATAGGTCCGACCGACTACAATGAGCAGTTCTTC.

Here the CDR3 DNA reads TGCGCCAGCAGCCCCCGGTGGGGCACTGAAGCTTTCTTT. Translated, it gives CASSPRWGTEAFF. The rearrangement joins TRBV4-3 to TRBJ1-1; no firm D call. There are 13 residues in the CDR3. Germline CDR1 is LGHNA and CDR2 is YSLEER. V gave up 4 bases and J gave up 4 bases, with 10 bases separating them.

The table lists this clonotype with a few counts. The rearrangement joins TRBV13 to TRBJ2-2; TRBD2 might be the D (5 bases). Germline V gene lookup returns CDR1 PRHDT and CDR2 FYEKMQ (reference sequence). The CDR3 runs 16 residues. With 2 bases removed from V and 6 bases from J, the gap between germline ends came to 16 bases. DNA for the CDR3: TGTGCCAGCAGCTTACCTCCGGGGTTAGGCGCCGGGGAGCTGTTTTTT. This sequence encodes CASSLPPGLGAGELFF.

At least ten counts were recorded for this clonotype. This chain links TRBV2 with TRBJ2-1; maybe TRBD2 (6 bases). V lost 6 bases and J lost 0, with 18 bases in between. The CDR3 extends over 17 amino acids. Per the germline V gene, CDR1 is SNHLY and CDR2 is FYNNEI. The CDR3 bases are TGTGCCAGCAGCACCCCTTCGACTAGACCCTCCTACAATGAGCAGTTCTTC. Its protein is CASSTPSTRPSYNEQFF.

This clonotype was counted between two and nine times. CDR3 DNA: TGTGCTAGTGGTTTGGTCGCGGAGACCCAGTACTTC. Encoded protein: CASGLVAETQYF. V is TRBV12-5 and J is TRBJ2-5, with D unclear. V was pared by 0 bases and J by 5 bases, with 4 bases between. There are 12 residues in the CDR3. CDR1 LGHNT and CDR2 FRNRAP come from the germline V gene.

This chain connects TRBV7-6 to TRBJ2-3, with D tentatively TRBD2 (5 bases). CDR3 length: 16 residues. V was shortened by 2 bases and J by 0 bases, with 12 bases between the two germline ends. Germline V gives CDR1 SGHVS, CDR2 FNYEAQ. The CDR3 is CASSLSLGGSTDTQYF. CDR3 bases: TGTGCCAGCAGCTTATCTCTAGGCGGGAGCACAGATACGCAGTATTTT.

V is TRBV24-1 and J is TRBJ2-2; the D is unclear. The CDR3 has 13 amino acids. The V gene's germline CDR1 is KGHDR and CDR2 SFDVKD. V was clipped by 8 bases and J by 1 base, with 7 bases between them. In nucleotides, the CDR3 is TGTGCCACCAAGGGCCAGAACACCGGGGAGCTGTTTTTT. This translates into CATKGQNTGELFF.

In its sample, this clonotype was seen a few times. This chain joins TRBV7-3 and TRBJ2-1; D is perhaps TRBD1 or TRBD2 (5 bases each). Between the trimmed V and J ends, which lost 2 bases and 10 bases, there was a span of 21 bases. The CDR3 loop spans 16 amino acids. Germline CDR1 and CDR2: SGHTA and FQGTGA. CDR3 in DNA: TGTGCCAGCAGCTTAGACCCCGGGGTCCCTCAGGGAGAGCAGTTCTTC. Its translation: CASSLDPGVPQGEQFF.

This clonotype has a handful of counts. The CDR3 DNA is TGCAGTGCTAGAGGCCAGACAGGCTACGAGCAGTACTTC. This sequence encodes CSARGQTGYEQYF. The chain uses TRBV20-1 and TRBJ2-7; possible D gene TRBD1, 6 bases. V lost 1 base to trimming and J lost 3 bases, with 10 bases between them. The CDR3 length is 13 residues. Germline values: CDR1 DFQATT, CDR2 SNEGSKA (reference sequence).

The J gene is TRBJ2-7, the V gene TRBV4-3; D is unresolved. The V end was cut by 4 bases, the J end by 0 bases, with 10 bases between. This CDR3 has 14 residues. Looked up from germline, CDR1 is LGHNA and CDR2 is YSLEER. The CDR3 region is CASSPLHNSYEQYF. Here the CDR3 DNA reads TGCGCCAGCAGCCCCCTACACAACTCCTACGAGCAGTACTTC.

The chain is built from TRBV5-6 and TRBJ1-2; 7 bases line up with TRBD1. The CDR3 sequence is 14 residues long. Trimming removed 0 bases from V and 4 bases from J; junction bases left unmatched: 3. CDR1 and CDR2 (germline): SGHDT, YYEEEE. This CDR3 reads CASSLGQGSYGYTF. In DNA form, the CDR3 reads TGTGCCAGCAGCTTGGGACAGGGTAGCTATGGCTACACCTTC.

The chain has TRBV7-3 and TRBJ1-1, with TRBD1 matching 8 bases. The CDR3 consists of 14 residues. The J segment lost 1 base and the V segment lost 5 bases, leaving 3 bases of the junction unmatched. CDR1 SGHTA and CDR2 FQGTGA come from the germline V gene. The CDR3 sequence: CASSGQGRNTEAFF. The CDR3, as DNA: TGTGCCAGCAGCGGACAGGGTAGGAACACTGAAGCTTTCTTT.

The CDR3, as DNA: TGTGCCAGCACTTACCTTGGGGGGGAGCAGTTCTTC. It translates to CASTYLGGEQFF. The V and J genes are TRBV5-6 and TRBJ2-1; weak D call: TRBD2 (6 bases). Germline-derived CDR1 and CDR2 are SGHDT and YYEEEE. There are 12 residues in the CDR3. V gave up 6 bases and J gave up 10 bases, with 14 bases separating them.

V and J are TRBV4-3 and TRBJ1-2; D is possibly TRBD1 (5 bases). The CDR3 length is 17 residues. Germline V gene sequence: CDR1 LGHNA, CDR2 YSLEER. V gave up 0 bases and J gave up 0 bases, with 14 bases separating them. The CDR3 sequence is CASSQDIGQGANYGYTF. CDR3 sequence (DNA): TGCGCCAGCAGCCAAGATATCGGGCAGGGCGCTAACTATGGCTACACCTTC.